Below, 11 T cell receptor beta chains from the same sample are listed, as sequenced in a study of cytomegalovirus exposure and HLA in healthy donors. The study ran its PCR with 60 Vbeta and 13 Jbeta primers. Assay used: immunoSEQ multiplex PCR; TCRdb lists only in-frame clones, some missing. The sample's table shows 150,000 or so clones. Sequencing was performed on PBMCs. The receptors originated from a man younger than 45 in good health and CMV-seronegative.

This chain uses TRBV6-5 with TRBJ2-7; 8 bases are shared with TRBD1. The junction had 5 bases not matched to a gene; V was cut back by 4 bases and J by 6 bases. The CDR3 has 13 residues. Germline V lookup: CDR1 MNHEY, CDR2 SVGAGI. CDR3 sequence (DNA): TGTGCCAGCAGTTGGGACAGGCGAACCGAGCAGTACTTC. This translates into CASSWDRRTEQYF.

V and J are TRBV5-4 and TRBJ1-3; 9 nucleotides line up with TRBD1. The CDR3 runs to 15 residues. Germline V CDR1 and CDR2: SGHNT, YYREEE (reference sequence). Unmatched junction bases numbered 7, after V lost 0 bases and J lost 9 bases. The chain's CDR3 is CASSLGTGEVGTIYF. The CDR3 DNA sequence: TGTGCCAGCAGCTTGGGGACAGGGGAGGTTGGCACCATATATTTT. Variable domain in full (rest from reference TRBV5-4 and TRBJ1-3): ETGVTQSPTHLIKTRGQQVTLRCSSQSGHNTVSWYQQALGQGPQFIFQYYREEENGRGNFPPRFSGLQFPNYSSELNVNALELDDSALYLCASSLGTGEVGTIYFGEGSWLTVV.

The chain has TRBV5-4 and TRBJ2-2; the D gene is possibly TRBD2 (6 bases). V was shortened by 3 bases and J by 4 bases, with 13 bases between the two germline ends. Germline-derived CDR1 and CDR2 are SGHNT and YYREEE (reference sequence). This CDR3 has 15 amino acids. CDR3 sequence (DNA): TGTGCCAGCAGCTGGCCGGCGGGGCCCACCGGGGAGCTGTTTTTT. Translated, it gives CASSWPAGPTGELFF.

This sequence joins TRBV6-5 and TRBJ1-4; the match to TRBD1 covers 7 bases. Germline V gene sequence: CDR1 MNHEY, CDR2 SVGAGI. This CDR3 comprises 11 residues. The CDR3: CTTGVEEKLFF. The CDR3 DNA follows: TGTACTACAGGGGTAGAAGAAAAACTGTTTTTT.

The V call is TRBV11-2, the J call TRBJ2-1; 7 nucleotides line up with TRBD2. The trim removed 4 bases at V and 5 bases at J, leaving 8 bases unmatched. CDR1 is SGHAT, CDR2 FQNNGV, per germline. The CDR3 is 15 residues long. CDR3 sequence reads: CASSSFTGRDNEQFF. The CDR3 DNA reads TGTGCCAGCAGCTCCTTCACGGGGAGGGACAATGAGCAGTTCTTC.

The chain is built from TRBV30 and TRBJ2-3; TRBD2 aligns across 13 bases. Germline values: CDR1 GTSNPN, CDR2 SVGIG (reference sequence). This CDR3 comprises 14 residues. Trimming at V came to 5 bases and at J to 4 bases, leaving 3 bases not matched to a gene. The CDR3 nucleotides read TGTGCCTGGCGGACTAGCGGGAGTCCAGATACGCAGTATTTT. It yields the protein CAWRTSGSPDTQYF.

The chain has TRBV5-4 and TRBJ2-1, with 9 nucleotides matching TRBD2. Germline loops: CDR1 SGHNT, CDR2 YYREEE (reference sequence). V lost 3 bases to trimming and J lost 6 bases; unmatched junction nucleotides: 4. CDR3 length equals 14 residues. For the CDR3, the DNA is TGTGCCAGCAGCTGGCGGACTAGCGCCAATGAGCAGTTCTTC. It encodes CASSWRTSANEQFF.

The chain couples TRBV5-1 to TRBJ1-4, with a tentative D call TRBD1 (5 bases). V was trimmed by 0 bases and J by 7 bases, leaving 16 bases between them. This CDR3 contains 16 residues. Germline V gene lookup returns CDR1 SGHRS and CDR2 YFSETQ. CDR3 loop: CASSLAPQGTGEKLFF. DNA for the CDR3: TGCGCCAGCAGCTTGGCGCCTCAGGGCACTGGTGAAAAACTGTTTTTT.

The rearrangement uses TRBV21-1 and TRBJ2-5; the tabulated D call, TRBD2, remains unverified against the DNA. TRBV21-1 is a pseudogene. This CDR3 contains 18 residues. The CDR3 DNA is TGTGCCAGCAGACCTGACCCGACTAGCGGGTTAACACAAGAGACCCAGTACTTC. Protein sequence: CASRPDPTSGLTQETQYF.

The chain uses TRBV28 and TRBJ2-5, with 8 bases that match TRBD1. The J call could be wrong; TRBJ2-7 is a better fit for the DNA end. The length of the CDR3 is 16 residues. Germline V CDR1 and CDR2: MDHEN, SYDVKM. DNA for the CDR3: TGTGCCAGCAGTTTACCCGTGACAGGGGTTCCCTACGAGCAGTACTTC. It yields the protein CASSLPVTGVPYEQYF.

This chain uses TRBV28 with TRBJ1-1; tentatively, D is TRBD1 (6 bases). The CDR3 has 14 residues. The germline V gene has CDR1 MDHEN and CDR2 SYDVKM. Trimming left V 5 bases short and J 7 bases short, with 17 bases between. This CDR3 reads CASSNHQQGSEAFF. The CDR3 region has the DNA TGTGCCAGCAGTAACCATCAACAGGGAAGTGAAGCTTTCTTT.